Below are 30 T cell receptor beta chains sequenced from a single sample in a study of blood T cells in healthy people across ages. PCR was performed a second time for about 7 to 11 cycles using a sample-barcoded 5' primer and a J-beta primer mix. TCRdb called the 5' RACE reads again in MiXCR, with one record for every CDR3 protein. The sample carries about 290,000 distinct CDR3 sequences, 27% recorded once. The sample comprised blood. Receptors were obtained from a woman aged 70-85 years in good health.

In this sample, this clonotype turned up many times. The J gene is TRBJ2-7, the V gene TRBV4-3, with D uncertain. In germline, CDR1 is LGHNA, CDR2 YSLEER. This CDR3 is 15 amino acids long. The V gene lost 1 base and the J gene lost 6 bases, with 16 bases spanning the gap. In DNA form, the CDR3 reads TGCGCCAGCAGCCAAGGTGTCGCTAGAAGTTTCGAGCAGTACTTC. Amino acid sequence: CASSQGVARSFEQYF.

This clonotype was counted only a few times. The V call is TRBV12-3 or TRBV12-4, the J call TRBJ2-5; D is perhaps TRBD1 or TRBD2 (5 bases each). Near its end, the DNA agrees better with TRBJ2-1, so the J call may be wrong. This CDR3 comprises 17 residues. In DNA form, the CDR3 reads TGTGCCAGCAGTTTGTTAACTAGTTTTCAAAGGGGCAATGAGCAGTTCTTC. It encodes CASSLLTSFQRGNEQFF.

This clonotype was counted a few times. J is TRBJ2-5 and V is TRBV7-9; possible D gene TRBD2, 5 bases. The CDR3 covers 14 residues. The germline V gene encodes CDR1 SEHNR and CDR2 FQNEAQ (reference sequence). The germline V and J ends were trimmed by 1 base and 5 bases, with 11 bases remaining between them. The CDR3 loop reads CASSLERGRETQYF. In nucleotides, the CDR3 is TGTGCCAGCAGCTTAGAACGGGGTAGGGAGACCCAGTACTTC.

CDR3 bases: TGTGCCAGCAGCTTAGAAGGTCCGACCGGGGAGCTGTTTTTT. Amino acid sequence: CASSLEGPTGELFF. The chain has TRBV7-8 and TRBJ2-2; D gene ambiguous. This CDR3 spans 14 amino acids. V lost 1 base, J lost 5 bases, and 8 bases lay in between. The germline V gene encodes CDR1 SGHVS and CDR2 FQNEAQ.

This clonotype was observed a few times. The chain carries TRBV12-3 or TRBV12-4 and TRBJ2-4, with D maybe TRBD1 (5 bases). The CDR3 spans 16 residues. The ends were cut back, 3 bases at V and 6 bases at J, with 18 bases in the middle. The CDR3 DNA is TGTGCCAGCAGTTTTGGGGATGGGGCTAAGGGAAACATTCAGTACTTC. This codes for CASSFGDGAKGNIQYF.

The rearrangement joins TRBV20-1 to TRBJ2-3, with 7 bases matching TRBD2. The germline V gene encodes CDR1 DFQATT and CDR2 SNEGSKA (reference sequence). This CDR3 region has 15 residues. V shed 0 bases and J 4 bases; nucleotides not matched to a gene: 7. For the CDR3, the DNA is TGCAGTGCTAGAGATGGAGCGGGAAGGTCAGATACGCAGTATTTT. Translation: CSARDGAGRSDTQYF.

Only a few counts were recorded for this clonotype. J is TRBJ1-2 and V is TRBV6-2 or TRBV6-3, with unresolved D. The CDR3 covers 14 residues. CDR1 MNHEY and CDR2 SVGEGT come from the germline V gene. Trimming stripped 7 bases from V and 1 base from J, with 13 bases between. The CDR3 bases are TGTGCCAGCAACGGCGGGCCGGGTAACTATGGCTACACCTTC. It codes for CASNGGPGNYGYTF.

This clonotype was observed a few times. J is TRBJ2-4 and V is TRBV11-2, with D unclear. V was cut by 1 base and J by 4 bases, with 5 bases left in between. The germline gives CDR1 SGHAT, CDR2 FQNNGV. The CDR3 contains 13 residues. The DNA of the CDR3 is TGTGCCAGCAGCTTAGTACAAAAAAACATTCAGTACTTC. As protein: CASSLVQKNIQYF.

The chain combines TRBV7-2 with TRBJ2-5; the D call may be TRBD1 or TRBD2 (6 bases each). CDR3 length: 15 amino acids. Trimming shortened V by 5 bases and J by 4 bases, and 17 bases separated the two germline ends. Germline V gives CDR1 SGHTA, CDR2 FQGNSA. This chain's CDR3 is CASSPQWGAGETQYF. As DNA, the CDR3 is TGTGCCAGCAGCCCCCAATGGGGGGCCGGAGAGACCCAGTACTTC.

This clonotype was counted only a few times. The chain recombines TRBV20-1 with TRBJ1-1; 9 positions match TRBD1. The CDR3 sequence is 16 residues long. V was pared by 6 bases and J by 6 bases, with 17 bases of the junction left unmatched. Germline values: CDR1 DFQATT, CDR2 SNEGSKA (reference sequence). CDR3 nucleotide sequence: TGCAGTGCCCTGCCCCGTACAGGGGGCCAGAGGTCTGAAGCTTTCTTT. Translation gives CSALPRTGGQRSEAFF.

The V and J genes are TRBV5-1 and TRBJ2-5, with D tentatively TRBD2 (6 bases). V lost 4 bases to trimming and J lost 1 base, with 11 bases between them. This CDR3 spans 14 amino acids. The germline CDR1 and CDR2 sequences are SGHRS and YFSETQ. CDR3 DNA: TGCGCCAGCAGCGCGGAGGGTCTCCAAGAGACCCAGTACTTC. It codes for CASSAEGLQETQYF. Full variable domain (rest looked up from reference TRBV5-1 and TRBJ2-5): KAGVTQTPRYLIKTRGQQVTLSCSPISGHRSVSWYQQTPGQGLQFLFEYFSETQRNKGNFPGRFSGRQFSNSRSEMNVSTLELGDSALYLCASSAEGLQETQYFGPGTRLLVL.

This clonotype was picked up a small number of times. The chain carries TRBV4-1 and TRBJ2-7; tentatively, D is TRBD2 (5 bases). The CDR3 covers 13 residues. Trimming stripped 0 bases from V and 7 bases from J, with 10 bases between. CDR1 is MGHRA, CDR2 YSYEKL, per germline. CDR3 sequence reads: CASSQEGEREQYF. In DNA form, the CDR3 reads TGCGCCAGCAGCCAAGAGGGAGAGCGGGAGCAGTACTTC.

This sequence joins TRBV27 and TRBJ2-6, with D uncertain. This CDR3 spans 15 amino acids. V lost 6 bases, J lost 0 bases, and 9 bases lay in between. The V gene's germline CDR1 is MNHEY and CDR2 SMNVEV (reference sequence). In DNA form, the CDR3 reads TGTGCCAGCAGCAAAAGCAGCTCTGGGGCCAACGTCCTGACTTTC. Protein sequence: CASSKSSSGANVLTF.

The V and J genes are TRBV3-1 and TRBJ1-1, with D hard to call. CDR1 and CDR2 (germline): LGHDT, YNNKEL (reference sequence). This CDR3 region has 13 residues. V was clipped by 5 bases and J by 3 bases, with 10 bases between them. The CDR3: CASSKMPDTEAFF. CDR3 in DNA: TGTGCCAGCAGCAAAATGCCAGACACTGAAGCTTTCTTT.

A note on this clonotype: A much bigger clone sits one base away, suggesting this may be a read error. The chain joins TRBV24-1 to TRBJ2-5; 7 bases are shared with TRBD1. The J segment lost 9 bases and the V segment lost 5 bases, leaving 11 bases of the junction unmatched. CDR3 size: 14 residues. Germline V gives CDR1 KGHDR, CDR2 SFDVKD. CDR3 bases: TGTGCCACCAGTGCCGGGACAGACGGGTTGGCCCAGTACTTC. Protein: CATSAGTDGLAQYF.

The chain is built from TRBV29-1 and TRBJ2-2, with D perhaps matching TRBD2 (5 bases). Trimming took 2 bases from V and 2 from J, leaving 12 bases between them. Germline V gene data show CDR1 as SQVTM and CDR2 as ANQGSEA. This CDR3 contains 15 residues. The CDR3 here is CSVESGQPNTGELFF. In DNA, the CDR3 is TGCAGCGTTGAAAGCGGCCAGCCTAACACCGGGGAGCTGTTTTTT.

The CDR3 DNA sequence: TGTGCCAGCTCACCACCTCAGGGCGAGACCCAGTACTTC. Amino acids: CASSPPQGETQYF. V is TRBV18 and J is TRBJ2-5; TRBD1 might be the D (5 bases). The germline CDR1 and CDR2 sequences are KGHSH and LQKENI. The CDR3 length is 13 residues. The V end lost 0 bases, the J end lost 5 bases, and 7 bases lay between the germline ends. Full variable domain (missing parts from reference TRBV18 and TRBJ2-5): NAGVMQNPRHLVRRRGQEARLRCSPMKGHSHVYWYRQLPEEGLKFMVYLQKENIIDESGMPKERFSAEFPKEGPSILRIQQVVRGDSAAYFCASSPPQGETQYFGPGTRLLVL.

The J gene is TRBJ1-4, the V gene TRBV7-2; possibly TRBD1 for D (5 bases). Germline V lookup: CDR1 SGHTA, CDR2 FQGNSA. The CDR3 sequence is 14 residues long. The ends were cut back, 5 bases at V and 7 bases at J, with 14 bases in the middle. This CDR3 reads CASSLDRTGEKLFF. The CDR3 DNA reads as TGTGCCAGCAGCCTAGACAGAACGGGTGAAAAACTGTTTTTT.

Concerning this clonotype: An end of the junction does not agree with germline; a read error may underlie this. The chain links TRBV7-9 to TRBJ2-1; D unclear. Per the germline V gene, CDR1 is SEHNR and CDR2 is FQNEAQ (reference sequence). This CDR3 comprises 15 residues. CDR3 nucleotide sequence: TGTGCCAGCAGATTAGCAGGTCTCTCCTACAATGAGCAGCTCTTC. This encodes CASRLAGLSYNEQLF.

This clonotype has a handful of counts. J is TRBJ2-1 and V is TRBV5-1; D gene uncertain. Germline V CDR1 and CDR2: SGHRS, YFSETQ. The V and J ends lost 3 bases and 3 bases respectively, with 7 bases between them. This CDR3 is built from 13 residues. This chain's CDR3 is CASSSRIYNEQFF. The CDR3 bases are TGCGCCAGCAGCTCCAGAATCTACAATGAGCAGTTCTTC.

This clonotype was recorded a few times. This chain links TRBV20-1 with TRBJ1-1; D unclear. With 3 bases removed from V and 2 bases from J, the gap between germline ends came to 10 bases. This CDR3 comprises 13 residues. CDR1 and CDR2 (germline): DFQATT, SNEGSKA (reference sequence). Written as DNA, the CDR3 is TGCAGTGCTAGTTTGCGCGACAACACTGAAGCTTTCTTT. Translated: CSASLRDNTEAFF.

This clonotype was detected only once. The V and J genes are TRBV7-2 and TRBJ2-1, with 10 bases lining up with TRBD2. Per the germline V gene, CDR1 is SGHTA and CDR2 is FQGNSA. CDR3 length equals 19 residues. The V segment lost 5 bases and the J segment 0 bases; nucleotides outside the gene matches: 13. The chain's CDR3 is CASSKTSGQGGYSYNEQFF. CDR3 in DNA: TGTGCCAGCAGCAAGACTAGCGGGCAGGGGGGATACTCCTACAATGAGCAGTTCTTC.

This clonotype was observed at least ten times. V and J are TRBV4-1 and TRBJ2-1; TRBD2 matches 7 bases. V shed 4 bases and J 9 bases; nucleotides not matched to a gene: 6. The V gene's germline CDR1 is MGHRA and CDR2 YSYEKL. This CDR3 has 13 amino acids. The CDR3: CASSPPPGGEQFF. In DNA, the CDR3 is TGCGCCAGCAGCCCCCCCCCGGGGGGTGAGCAGTTCTTC.

This chain uses TRBV5-4 with TRBJ2-5; TRBD2 is a possible D gene (6 bases). The V gene's germline CDR1 is SGHNT and CDR2 YYREEE (reference sequence). V shed 2 bases and J shed 4 bases, with 21 bases lying between them. The CDR3 length is 17 residues. DNA for the CDR3: TGTGCCAGCAGCTTCCCTAGCCGGAGGGCGGGACGAGAGACCCAGTACTTC. Its translation: CASSFPSRRAGRETQYF.

The chain carries TRBV20-1 and TRBJ1-1, with D tentatively TRBD1 (6 bases). Germline values: CDR1 DFQATT, CDR2 SNEGSKA (reference sequence). V lost 0 bases, J lost 0 bases, and 14 bases lay in between. The CDR3 runs 16 residues. Here the CDR3 reads CSARDPRTDVNTEAFF. For the CDR3, the DNA is TGCAGTGCTAGAGATCCCCGGACAGACGTGAACACTGAAGCTTTCTTT.

The chain couples TRBV27 to TRBJ1-2; 8 bases are shared with TRBD1. Trimming took 5 bases from V and 7 from J; bases not matched to a gene: 3. The CDR3 length is 12 residues. CDR1 and CDR2 from the germline V gene are MNHEY and SMNVEV (reference sequence). CDR3 sequence (DNA): TGTGCCAGCAGTCGCACAGGGGGTGGCTACACCTTC. Translation: CASSRTGGGYTF.

The V gene is TRBV5-1, the J gene TRBJ1-6; 7 bases agree with TRBD1. V was pared by 4 bases and J by 10 bases, with 8 bases of the junction left unmatched. The CDR3 runs to 14 residues. Germline CDR1 reads SGHRS; CDR2 reads YFSETQ. The CDR3 coding sequence is TGCGCCAGCAGCCCCAGGACAGGCCGGTCACCCCTCCACTTT. Residues: CASSPRTGRSPLHF.

In this sample, this clonotype turned up a few times. The V and J genes are TRBV28 and TRBJ2-1; D is possibly TRBD1 (5 bases). The CDR3 covers 13 residues. Germline CDR1 MDHEN, CDR2 SYDVKM. V lost 5 bases, J lost 7 bases, and 12 bases lay in between. DNA of the CDR3: TGTGCCAGCAGTGACAGCCTAGTAAATGAGCAGTTCTTC. Translated: CASSDSLVNEQFF. Full variable domain (rest looked up from reference TRBV28 and TRBJ2-1): DVKVTQSSRYLVKRTGEKVFLECVQDMDHENMFWYRQDPGLGLRLIYFSYDVKMKEKGDIPEGYSVSREKKERFSLILESASTNQTSMYLCASSDSLVNEQFFGPGTRLTVL.

Comment on this clonotype: A read error may explain this, as a much larger clone is one base away. The rearrangement joins TRBV20-1 to TRBJ1-4; 8 nucleotides match TRBD1. Germline V gene sequence: CDR1 DFQATT, CDR2 SNEGSKA (reference sequence). The CDR3 consists of 14 residues. The CDR3: CSAEDRGGNGKLFF. In nucleotides, the CDR3 is TGCAGTGCTGAAGACAGGGGTGGGAATGGAAAACTGTTTTTT.

The chain carries TRBV10-3 and TRBJ2-3; tentatively, D is TRBD1 (6 bases). CDR1 is ENHRY and CDR2 is SYGVKD in the germline V gene. This CDR3 comprises 15 residues. Trimming removed 6 bases at V and 2 bases at J, with 15 bases between. The CDR3 spells CAIRNGTPNTDTQYF. The CDR3 DNA follows: TGTGCCATCAGAAACGGGACACCCAACACAGATACGCAGTATTTT.